The 8 T cell receptor beta chains listed next were all sequenced from one sample in a study of shared clonotypes between healthy human individuals (dated by TCRdb to about 2020). Preparation of the library involved the immunoSEQ multiplex PCR assay. TCRdb retrieved this table from immuneACCESS and kept in-frame rearrangements only. Not all clones are present; in checked studies, unresolved V genes account for under half, and no reason is known for the remainder. The sample table lists roughly 1 million clones, 70% to 80% of them with a count of one. Of the sample, approximately 1.5% falls within the top ten clones. Sequencing was performed on memory CD4+ T cells sorted from blood. Explained via the paper, the cell subset or site label denotes: CD45RA-negative fraction. The source of these receptors is a young man in good health.

The chain employs TRBV29-1 and TRBJ1-4, with 7 nucleotides matching TRBD1. The CDR3 runs to 14 residues. CDR1 is SQVTM and CDR2 is ANQGSEA in the germline V gene. The ends lost 3 bases at V and 4 bases at J; junction bases unmatched: 5. CDR3 coding DNA: TGCAGCGTTGAGGGGACAGAGAGTAATGAAAAACTGTTTTTT. Its translation: CSVEGTESNEKLFF.

For this clone: A much larger clone differs by one base, so this may be a read error. J is TRBJ2-7 and V is TRBV2; no firm D call. Germline V gene data show CDR1 as SNHLY and CDR2 as FYNNEI. The CDR3 length is 12 residues. Deletions cut 6 bases from V and 2 bases from J, with 8 bases between. The CDR3 region is CASSLTAYEQYF. The CDR3 DNA follows: TGTGCCAGCAGCTTGACCGCCTACGAGCAGTACTTC.

The V gene is TRBV4-3, the J gene TRBJ2-5; no firm D call. CDR1 LGHNA and CDR2 YSLEER come from the germline V gene. This CDR3 contains 15 residues. Trimming left V 0 bases short and J 7 bases short, with 15 bases between. CDR3: CASSQDHIQGMTQYF. CDR3 coding DNA: TGCGCCAGCAGCCAAGACCACATCCAAGGGATGACCCAGTACTTC.

The chain combines TRBV27 with TRBJ2-7; D is perhaps TRBD2 (5 bases). CDR3 length equals 16 residues. Trimming took off 6 bases at V and 0 bases at J, with 18 bases between the two ends. From germline, CDR1 is MNHEY and CDR2 SMNVEV (reference sequence). In DNA form, the CDR3 reads TGTGCCAGCAGCCCCCCACGCGGAGCGGCCTCCTACGAGCAGTACTTC. This codes for CASSPPRGAASYEQYF.

The rearrangement uses TRBV5-6 and TRBJ2-5, with TRBD2 identical over 7 bases. TRBJ2-7 explains the end of the DNA better; the J call may be wrong. CDR3 length: 15 amino acids. Germline CDR1 reads SGHDT; CDR2 reads YYEEEE. CDR3 protein: CASSLAWGGGSEQYF. The CDR3 DNA is TGTGCCAGCAGCTTGGCCTGGGGGGGAGGAAGCGAGCAGTACTTC.

The J gene is TRBJ1-6, the V gene TRBV6-1; TRBD1 matches at 7 bases. Per the germline V gene, CDR1 is MNHNS and CDR2 is SASEGT. The CDR3 spans 16 residues. The V and J ends lost 2 bases and 0 bases, in that order; junction bases with no gene match: 1. The CDR3 DNA is TGTGCCAGCAGTGAACAGGGGGGCTCCTATAATTCACCCCTCCACTTT. Translated: CASSEQGGSYNSPLHF.

The chain employs TRBV6-1 and TRBJ1-5; D call uncertain. Trimming cost V 3 bases and J 9 bases, with 9 bases left between them. Germline lookup yields CDR1 MNHNS and CDR2 SASEGT. The CDR3 sequence is 12 residues long. The CDR3 region is CASSENAGPQHF. CDR3 nucleotide sequence: TGTGCCAGCAGTGAGAACGCTGGGCCCCAGCATTTT.

The chain links TRBV7-2 to TRBJ1-3; possible D gene TRBD1, 6 bases. Trimming took off 5 bases at V and 0 bases at J, with 11 bases between the two ends. Germline V lookup: CDR1 SGHTA, CDR2 FQGNSA. There are 15 residues in the CDR3. This CDR3 is CASSPRQVSGNTIYF. The CDR3 DNA follows: TGTGCCAGCAGCCCTCGACAGGTCTCTGGAAACACCATATATTTT. Looking up the rest from reference TRBV7-2 and TRBJ1-3 gives the full variable domain: GAGVSQSPSNKVTEKGKDVELRCDPISGHTALYWYRQSLGQGLEFLIYFQGNSAPDKSGLPSDRFSAERTGGSVSTLTIQRTQQEDSAVYLCASSPRQVSGNTIYFGEGSWLTVV.